Listed below are T cell receptor beta chains from one sample, sequenced in a study of T cells in Graves' hyperthyroidism and ophthalmopathy. TCRdb re-derived calls from the multiplex PCR reads in MiXCR, one entry per CDR3 protein. This table has almost 500,000 distinct CDR3 sequences, approximately 23% appearing once. The specimen sequenced was blood. These receptors all come from a woman in her seventies with Graves' ophthalmopathy. Each CDR3 is given with its conserved first and last residue. The D gene is left open where the match is weak. A clone size is listed for some rows: how often the clone was seen (once, few, many), or a class if it is expanded.

size: NA; V: TRBV10-3; D: NA; J: TRBJ1-2; length: 12; DNA: TGTGCCATCAGTGAGTCCTCAGGGGGCTACACCTTC; CDR3: CAISESSGGYTF
size: NA; V: TRBV5-1; D: TRBD2; J: TRBJ2-2; length: 15; DNA: TGCGCCAGCAGAGGAACTAGCGGGAGCGCCGGGGAGCTGTTTTTT; CDR3: CASRGTSGSAGELFF
size: few; V: TRBV25-1; D: TRBD1; J: TRBJ1-1; length: 15; DNA: TGTGCCAGCAGTGGAACAGGGGGCGCGTACACTGAAGCTTTCTTT; CDR3: CASSGTGGAYTEAFF
size: NA; V: TRBV9; D: NA; J: TRBJ2-7; length: 15; DNA: TGTGCCAGCAGCGTAGGCAGCAGGGCGTCTTACGAGCAGTACTTC; CDR3: CASSVGSRASYEQYF
size: NA; V: TRBV7-2; D: TRBD2; J: TRBJ2-3; length: 20; DNA: TGTGCCAGCAGCTTAGTCCCCGGGACTAGCGGGAGGGCCTCGCCAGATACGCAGTATTTT; CDR3: CASSLVPGTSGRASPDTQYF
size: many; V: TRBV20-1; D: NA; J: TRBJ2-3; length: 12; DNA: TGCAGTGCTAGCGGGAGTGCGGATACGCAGTATTTT; CDR3: CSASGSADTQYF
size: many; V: TRBV5-1; D: NA; J: TRBJ2-7; length: 14; DNA: TGCGCCAGCAGCTTGTGGCTCAGCTCCTACGAGCAGTACTTC; CDR3: CASSLWLSSYEQYF
size: many; V: TRBV6-2/TRBV6-3; D: TRBD2; J: TRBJ2-7; length: 14; DNA: TGTGCCAGCATCCCCCGAGGCGGGGGCTACGAGCAGTACTTC; CDR3: CASIPRGGGYEQYF
size: few; V: TRBV6-1; D: NA; J: TRBJ1-4; length: 14; DNA: TGTGCCAGCAGTTACCCTGAGAGTAGCGGAAAACTGTTTTTT; CDR3: CASSYPESSGKLFF
size: NA; V: TRBV7-9; D: TRBD2; J: TRBJ2-1; length: 14; DNA: TGTGCCAGCAGCTTACCGGGCGGGAGAGGTGAGCAGTTCTTC; CDR3: CASSLPGGRGEQFF
size: few; V: TRBV20-1; D: NA; J: TRBJ2-3; length: 15; DNA: TGCAGTGCCCAATTCACGGGAGACCCCACAGATACGCAGTATTTT; CDR3: CSAQFTGDPTDTQYF
size: few; V: TRBV6-1; D: NA; J: TRBJ1-3; length: 15; DNA: TGTGCAAGCGGAAGAGGCTCAAACTCTGGAAACACCATATATTTT; CDR3: CASGRGSNSGNTIYF
size: once; V: TRBV24-1; D: NA; J: TRBJ2-1; length: 14; DNA: TGTGCCACCAGTGACCTTAGACAGGGAGGTGAGCAGTTCTTC; CDR3: CATSDLRQGGEQFF
size: few; V: TRBV18; D: NA; J: TRBJ2-3; length: 13; DNA: TGTGCCAGCTCACCACTTCCGGGAGAAACGCAGTATTTT; CDR3: CASSPLPGETQYF
size: few; V: TRBV3-1; D: NA; J: TRBJ2-5; length: 15; DNA: TGTGCCAGCAGCCGGGTGGGCGCGGGACGAGAGACCCAGTACTTC; CDR3: CASSRVGAGRETQYF
size: NA; V: TRBV3-1; D: TRBD1; J: TRBJ1-2; length: 14; DNA: TGTGCCAGCAGCCTATCGACAACAGGGGCTGGCTACACCTTC; CDR3: CASSLSTTGAGYTF
size: once; V: TRBV7-2; D: TRBD1; J: TRBJ1-1; length: 14; DNA: TGTGCCAGCAGCTTCGGGGACAGCTACACTGAAGCTTTCTTT; CDR3: CASSFGDSYTEAFF
size: NA; V: TRBV6-2/TRBV6-3; D: NA; J: TRBJ2-1; length: 14; DNA: TGTGCCAGCAGTCCGGGACATTCGTGCAATGAGCAGTTCTTC; CDR3: CASSPGHSCNEQFF
size: NA; V: TRBV7-2; D: TRBD2; J: TRBJ2-7; length: 17; DNA: TGTGCCAGCAGCTTAGGGGTTAGCGGGAGGGTCCCCCACGAGCAGTACTTC; CDR3: CASSLGVSGRVPHEQYF
size: many; V: TRBV7-8; D: NA; J: TRBJ1-5; length: 16; DNA: TGTGCCAGCAGCTTAGAGTCGACAGGTCCAAAGATCGCCCAGCATTTT; CDR3: CASSLESTGPKIAQHF
size: NA; V: TRBV2; D: NA; J: TRBJ1-3; length: 13; DNA: TGTGCCAGCAATACTGGGGTAGGGAACACCATATATTTT; CDR3: CASNTGVGNTIYF
size: NA; V: TRBV10-3; D: NA; J: TRBJ2-1; length: 13; DNA: TGTGCCATCACCCCTAGGACCGACAATGAGCAGTTCTTC; CDR3: CAITPRTDNEQFF
size: few; V: TRBV30; D: NA; J: TRBJ2-3; length: 15; DNA: TGTGCCTGGAGTTTCAGGGTTCAGCTTGGAGATACGCAGTATTTT; CDR3: CAWSFRVQLGDTQYF
size: many; V: TRBV11-2; D: NA; J: TRBJ2-3; length: 14; DNA: TGTGCCAGCAGCGTTCAACAGGGAGTTAATACGCAGTATTTT; CDR3: CASSVQQGVNTQYF
size: few; V: TRBV30; D: NA; J: TRBJ1-1; length: 13; DNA: TGTGCCTGGACTCAACAGGGATACACTGAAGCTTTCTTT; CDR3: CAWTQQGYTEAFF
size: few; V: TRBV12-3/TRBV12-4; D: TRBD2; J: TRBJ2-1; length: 14; DNA: TGTGCCAGCACCTTAGCGGGATTGAACAATGAGCAGTTCTTC; CDR3: CASTLAGLNNEQFF
size: few; V: TRBV25-1; D: NA; J: TRBJ1-2; length: 11; DNA: TGTGCCAGCAGTGAATCCTTTGGCTACACCTTC; CDR3: CASSESFGYTF
size: NA; V: TRBV3-1; D: NA; J: TRBJ2-5; length: 15; DNA: TGTGCCAGCAGCCAAGGAACAGGGATCCCAGAGACCCAGTACTTC; CDR3: CASSQGTGIPETQYF
size: NA; V: TRBV6-2/TRBV6-3; D: TRBD1; J: TRBJ1-2; length: 15; DNA: TGTGCCAGCAGTTATCGCCGACAGGGGAGCTATGGCTACACCTTC; CDR3: CASSYRRQGSYGYTF
size: few; V: TRBV12-5; D: NA; J: TRBJ2-5; length: 13; DNA: TGTGCTAGTGGTCCGGGACTACAGGGGACCCAGTACTTC; CDR3: CASGPGLQGTQYF
size: NA; V: TRBV6-2/TRBV6-3; D: TRBD2; J: TRBJ2-5; length: 17; DNA: TGTGCCAGCAGAGGGCTAGCGGGAGTGACTTTGAAAGAGACCCAGTACTTC; CDR3: CASRGLAGVTLKETQYF
size: many; V: TRBV7-2; D: TRBD1; J: TRBJ1-5; length: 14; DNA: TGTGCCAGCAGCGAAGGACAGGAGAGCTCGCCCCAGCATTTT; CDR3: CASSEGQESSPQHF
size: few; V: TRBV12-3/TRBV12-4; D: TRBD2; J: TRBJ2-7; length: 16; DNA: TGTGCCAGCAGACCAAATAGCGGGAGGGGCTCCTACGAGCAGTACTTC; CDR3: CASRPNSGRGSYEQYF
size: NA; V: TRBV30; D: NA; J: TRBJ2-7; length: 13; DNA: TGTGCCCGGAAGGCAGGGGTTACCTACGAGCAGTACTTC; CDR3: CARKAGVTYEQYF
size: NA; V: TRBV20-1; D: TRBD1; J: TRBJ2-2; length: 14; DNA: TGCAGTGCTAAGGGACAGGGGCTAGCCGGGGAGCTGTTTTTT; CDR3: CSAKGQGLAGELFF
size: few; V: TRBV20-1; D: TRBD2; J: TRBJ2-7; length: 14; DNA: TGCAGTGCTACCGGGACTAGCGACTCCTACGAGCAGTACTTC; CDR3: CSATGTSDSYEQYF
size: NA; V: TRBV7-9; D: TRBD2; J: TRBJ2-3; length: 14; DNA: TGTGCCAGCAGCCGAGCGGGATTCACAGATACGCAGTATTTT; CDR3: CASSRAGFTDTQYF
size: few; V: TRBV3-1; D: NA; J: TRBJ1-1; length: 18; DNA: TGTGCCAGACGGCGAATGAACCCTAGGGACACCATCGCGGCGAAAGCTTTCTTT; CDR3: CARRRMNPRDTIAAKAFF
size: once; V: TRBV7-2; D: NA; J: TRBJ1-2; length: 15; DNA: TGTGCCAGCAGCTTAGCGCTCGGGGGGAGGTATGGCTACACCTTC; CDR3: CASSLALGGRYGYTF
size: few; V: TRBV5-1; D: NA; J: TRBJ2-1; length: 15; DNA: TGCGCCAGCAGCTTGGTGGTCGAAGTCTACAATGAGCAGTTCTTC; CDR3: CASSLVVEVYNEQFF
size: NA; V: TRBV10-2; D: TRBD2; J: TRBJ2-5; length: 16; DNA: TGCGCCAGCAGTGAGTCAAGACTAGCGGGAGAAGAGACCCAGTACTTC; CDR3: CASSESRLAGEETQYF
size: many; V: TRBV29-1; D: NA; J: TRBJ1-1; length: 11; DNA: TGCAGCGTTGGACCGCCTCGTGAAGCTTTCTTT; CDR3: CSVGPPREAFF
size: NA; V: TRBV7-9; D: TRBD1; J: TRBJ2-3; length: 14; DNA: TGTGCCAGCAGTCGGGACAGGAGCGCAGATACGCAGTATTTT; CDR3: CASSRDRSADTQYF
size: few; V: TRBV9; D: TRBD1; J: TRBJ2-1; length: 14; DNA: TGTGCCAGCAGCGTAGATAACAGGGGGCGTGAGCAGTTCTTC; CDR3: CASSVDNRGREQFF
size: NA; V: TRBV5-1; D: NA; J: TRBJ1-2; length: 12; DNA: TGCGCCAGCAGCAACAGCCACTATGGCTACACCTTC; CDR3: CASSNSHYGYTF
size: many; V: TRBV5-1; D: TRBD2; J: TRBJ2-1; length: 16; DNA: TGCGCCAGCAGCTCTAGCGGGAGGGCCCCCTACAATGAGCAGTTCTTC; CDR3: CASSSSGRAPYNEQFF
size: NA; V: TRBV5-1; D: NA; J: TRBJ2-2; length: 14; DNA: TGCGCCAGCAGCTTAGGACAGACTACCGGGGAGCTGTTTTTT; CDR3: CASSLGQTTGELFF
size: NA; V: TRBV9; D: NA; J: TRBJ1-2; length: 15; DNA: TGTGCCAGCAGCGGTATGGCGGGCACTAACTATGGCTACACCTTC; CDR3: CASSGMAGTNYGYTF
size: NA; V: TRBV5-5; D: NA; J: TRBJ1-2; length: 15; DNA: TGTGCCAGCAGCTCTACGTGGGCAGGCCTCTATGGCTACACCTTC; CDR3: CASSSTWAGLYGYTF
size: NA; V: TRBV5-6; D: TRBD1; J: TRBJ1-2; length: 15; DNA: TGTGCCAGCAGCGTTTGGGACAGGGAAGCAGGTGGCTACACCTTC; CDR3: CASSVWDREAGGYTF
size: few; V: TRBV6-1; D: NA; J: TRBJ1-5; length: 15; DNA: TGTGCCAGCAGTTCCCGGGGGGGTAACAATCAGCCCCAGCATTTT; CDR3: CASSSRGGNNQPQHF
size: NA; V: TRBV15; D: TRBD1; J: TRBJ1-5; length: 16; DNA: TGTGCCACCAGCAGCCGATTGACAGGGAACAATCAGCCCCAGCATTTT; CDR3: CATSSRLTGNNQPQHF